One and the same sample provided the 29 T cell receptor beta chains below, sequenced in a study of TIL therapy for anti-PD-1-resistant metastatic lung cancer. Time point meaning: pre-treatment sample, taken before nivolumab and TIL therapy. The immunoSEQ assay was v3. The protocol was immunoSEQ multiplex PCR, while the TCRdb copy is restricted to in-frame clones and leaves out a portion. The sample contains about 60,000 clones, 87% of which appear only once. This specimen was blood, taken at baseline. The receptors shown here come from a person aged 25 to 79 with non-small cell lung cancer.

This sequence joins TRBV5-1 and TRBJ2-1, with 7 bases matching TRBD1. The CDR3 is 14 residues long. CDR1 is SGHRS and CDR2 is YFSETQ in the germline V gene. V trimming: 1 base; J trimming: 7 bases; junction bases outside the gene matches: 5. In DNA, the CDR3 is TGCGCCAGCAGCTTGACAGCAGGGGGTAATGAGCAGTTCTTC. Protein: CASSLTAGGNEQFF.

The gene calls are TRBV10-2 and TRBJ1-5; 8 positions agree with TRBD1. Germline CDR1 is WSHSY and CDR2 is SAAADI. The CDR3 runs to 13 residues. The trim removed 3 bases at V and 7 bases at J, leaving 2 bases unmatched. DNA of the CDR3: TGCGCCAGCAGTGAACAGGGGGGCCAGCCCCAGCATTTT. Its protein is CASSEQGGQPQHF.

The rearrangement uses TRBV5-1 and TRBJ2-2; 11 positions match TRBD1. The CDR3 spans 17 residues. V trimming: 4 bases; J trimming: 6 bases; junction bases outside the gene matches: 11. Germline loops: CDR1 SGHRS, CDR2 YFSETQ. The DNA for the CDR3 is TGCGCCAGCAGCGTTGGGACAGGGGGTTTTAGTGCCGGGGAGCTGTTTTTT. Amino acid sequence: CASSVGTGGFSAGELFF. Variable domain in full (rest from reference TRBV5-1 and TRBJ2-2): KAGVTQTPRYLIKTRGQQVTLSCSPISGHRSVSWYQQTPGQGLQFLFEYFSETQRNKGNFPGRFSGRQFSNSRSEMNVSTLELGDSALYLCASSVGTGGFSAGELFFGEGSRLTVL.

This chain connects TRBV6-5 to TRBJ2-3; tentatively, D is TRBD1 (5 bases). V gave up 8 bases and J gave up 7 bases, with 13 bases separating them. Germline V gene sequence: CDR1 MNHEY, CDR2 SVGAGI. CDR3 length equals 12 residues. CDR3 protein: CASGQGFNTQYF. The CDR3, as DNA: TGTGCCAGCGGCCAGGGTTTCAATACGCAGTATTTT.

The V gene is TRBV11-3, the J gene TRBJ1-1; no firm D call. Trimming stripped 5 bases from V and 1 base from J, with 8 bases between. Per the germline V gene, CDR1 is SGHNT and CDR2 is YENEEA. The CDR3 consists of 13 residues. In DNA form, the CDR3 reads TGTGCCAGCAGCCAGGAACAGAACACTGAAGCTTTCTTT. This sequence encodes CASSQEQNTEAFF.

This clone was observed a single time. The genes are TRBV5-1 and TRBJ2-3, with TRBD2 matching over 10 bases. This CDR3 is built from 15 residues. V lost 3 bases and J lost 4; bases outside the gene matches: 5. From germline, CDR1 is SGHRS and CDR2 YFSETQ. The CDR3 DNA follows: TGCGCCAGCAGCTCCTACCTAGCGGGGGCAGATACGCAGTATTTT. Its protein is CASSSYLAGADTQYF.

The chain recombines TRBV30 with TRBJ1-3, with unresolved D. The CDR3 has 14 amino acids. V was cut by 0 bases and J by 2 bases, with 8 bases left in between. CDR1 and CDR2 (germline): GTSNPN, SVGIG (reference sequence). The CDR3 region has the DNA TGTGCCTGGAGTGTACTTGCCACTGGAAACACCATATATTTT. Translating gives CAWSVLATGNTIYF.

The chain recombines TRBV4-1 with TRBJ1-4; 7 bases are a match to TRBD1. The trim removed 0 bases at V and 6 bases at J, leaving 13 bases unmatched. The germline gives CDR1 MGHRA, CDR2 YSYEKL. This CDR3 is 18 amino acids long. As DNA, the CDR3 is TGCGCCAGCAGCCAAGATCAGGGGGGCGCGTATAAGGATGAAAAACTGTTTTTT. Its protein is CASSQDQGGAYKDEKLFF.

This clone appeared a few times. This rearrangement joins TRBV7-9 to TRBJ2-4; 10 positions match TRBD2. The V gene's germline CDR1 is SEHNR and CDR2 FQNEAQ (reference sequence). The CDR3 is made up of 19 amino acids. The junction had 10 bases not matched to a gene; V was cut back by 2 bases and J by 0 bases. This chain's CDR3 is CASSLPLRLAGIAKNIQYF. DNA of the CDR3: TGTGCCAGCAGCTTACCCCTCCGACTAGCGGGTATAGCCAAAAACATTCAGTACTTC.

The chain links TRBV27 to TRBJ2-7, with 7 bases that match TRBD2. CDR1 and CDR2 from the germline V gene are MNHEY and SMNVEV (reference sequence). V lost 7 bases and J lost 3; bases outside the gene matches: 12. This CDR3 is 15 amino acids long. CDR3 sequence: CASTLGSSGSYEQYF. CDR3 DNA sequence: TGTGCCAGCACTCTAGGCTCTAGCGGCAGCTACGAGCAGTACTTC.

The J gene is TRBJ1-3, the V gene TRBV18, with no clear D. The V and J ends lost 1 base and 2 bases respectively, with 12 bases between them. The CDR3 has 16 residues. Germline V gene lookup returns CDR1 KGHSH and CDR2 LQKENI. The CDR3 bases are TGTGCCAGCTCACCACTGGTAGGAGGGACTGGAAACACCATATATTTT. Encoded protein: CASSPLVGGTGNTIYF.

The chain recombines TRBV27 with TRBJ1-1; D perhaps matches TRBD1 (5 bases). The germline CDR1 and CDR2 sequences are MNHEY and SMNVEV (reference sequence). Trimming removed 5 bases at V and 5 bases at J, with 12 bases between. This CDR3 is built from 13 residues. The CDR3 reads CASSRNWGTEAFF. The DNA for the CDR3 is TGTGCCAGCAGTCGTAACTGGGGGACTGAAGCTTTCTTT.

CDR3 nucleotides: TGTGCCAGTACCTCCTGGGACAGGGCGCACACCATATATTTT. It translates to CASTSWDRAHTIYF. The chain recombines TRBV19 with TRBJ1-3, with TRBD1 identical over 9 bases. The trim removed 7 bases at V and 8 bases at J, leaving 9 bases unmatched. Germline V gene sequence: CDR1 LNHDA, CDR2 SQIVND (reference sequence). CDR3 size: 14 residues.

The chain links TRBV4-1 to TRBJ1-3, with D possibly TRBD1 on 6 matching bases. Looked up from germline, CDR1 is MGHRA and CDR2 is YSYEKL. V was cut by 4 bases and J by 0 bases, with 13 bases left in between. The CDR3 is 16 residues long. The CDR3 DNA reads TGCGCCAGCAGCCCACGGGACACCGGCTCTGGAAACACCATATATTTT. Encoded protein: CASSPRDTGSGNTIYF.

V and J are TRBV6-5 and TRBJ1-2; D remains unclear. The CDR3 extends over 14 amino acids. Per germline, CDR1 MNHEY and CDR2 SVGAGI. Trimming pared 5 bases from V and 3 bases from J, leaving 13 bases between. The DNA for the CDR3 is TGTGCCAGCAGTCTTGACCCTCCTTACTATGGCTACACCTTC. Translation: CASSLDPPYYGYTF.

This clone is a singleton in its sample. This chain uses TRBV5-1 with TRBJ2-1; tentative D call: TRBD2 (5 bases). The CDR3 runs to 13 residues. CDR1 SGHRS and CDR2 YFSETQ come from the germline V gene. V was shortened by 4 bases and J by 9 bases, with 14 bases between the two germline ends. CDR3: CASSLEASPEQFF. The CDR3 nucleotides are TGCGCCAGCAGCCTGGAGGCTAGCCCTGAGCAGTTCTTC.

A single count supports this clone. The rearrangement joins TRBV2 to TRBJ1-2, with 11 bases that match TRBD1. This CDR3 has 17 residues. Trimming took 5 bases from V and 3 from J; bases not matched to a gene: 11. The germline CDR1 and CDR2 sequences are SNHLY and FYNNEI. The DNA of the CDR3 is TGTGCCAGCAGTTCAGCCGGGGACAGGGGGTTACACTATGGCTACACCTTC. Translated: CASSSAGDRGLHYGYTF. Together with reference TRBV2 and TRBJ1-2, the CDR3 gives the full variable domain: EPEVTQTPSHQVTQMGQEVILRCVPISNHLYFYWYRQILGQKVEFLVSFYNNEISEKSEIFDDQFSVERPDGSNFTLKIRSTKLEDSAMYFCASSSAGDRGLHYGYTFGSGTRLTVV.

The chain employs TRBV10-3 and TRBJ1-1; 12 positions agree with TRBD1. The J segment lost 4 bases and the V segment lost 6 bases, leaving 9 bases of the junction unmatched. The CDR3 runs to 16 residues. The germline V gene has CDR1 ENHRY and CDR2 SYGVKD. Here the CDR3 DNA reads TGTGCCATCAGGGGGACAGGGGGCACGGTCGGCACTGAAGCTTTCTTT. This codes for CAIRGTGGTVGTEAFF.

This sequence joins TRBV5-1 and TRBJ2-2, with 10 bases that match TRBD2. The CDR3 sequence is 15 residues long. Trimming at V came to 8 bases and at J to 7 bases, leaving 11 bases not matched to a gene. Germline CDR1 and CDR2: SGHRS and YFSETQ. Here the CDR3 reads CASRGSGGAHGELFF. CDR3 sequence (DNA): TGCGCCAGTCGGGGCAGCGGGGGGGCCCACGGGGAGCTGTTTTTT.

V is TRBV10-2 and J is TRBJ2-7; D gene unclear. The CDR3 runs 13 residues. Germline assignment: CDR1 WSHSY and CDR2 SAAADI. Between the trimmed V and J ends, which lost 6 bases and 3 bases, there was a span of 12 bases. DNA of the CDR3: TGCGCCAGCAGCCCTGGACGGAGCTACGAGCAGTACTTC. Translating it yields CASSPGRSYEQYF.

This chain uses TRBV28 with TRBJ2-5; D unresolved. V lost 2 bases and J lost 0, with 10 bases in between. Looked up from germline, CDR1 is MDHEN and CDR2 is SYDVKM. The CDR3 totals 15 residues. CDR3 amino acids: CASSLEALYQETQYF. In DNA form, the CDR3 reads TGTGCCAGCAGTTTAGAAGCGCTGTACCAAGAGACCCAGTACTTC.

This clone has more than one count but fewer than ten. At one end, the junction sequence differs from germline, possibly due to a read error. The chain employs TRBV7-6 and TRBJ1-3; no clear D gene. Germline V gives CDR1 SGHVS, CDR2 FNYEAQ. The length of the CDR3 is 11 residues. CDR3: CAGSSGNTIYF. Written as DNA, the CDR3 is TGTGCCGGCAGCTCTGGAAACACCATATATTTT.

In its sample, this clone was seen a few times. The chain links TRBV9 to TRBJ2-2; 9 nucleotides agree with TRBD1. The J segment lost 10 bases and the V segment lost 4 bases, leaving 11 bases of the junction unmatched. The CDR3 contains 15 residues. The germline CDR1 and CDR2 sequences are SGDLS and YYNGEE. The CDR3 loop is CASSYKGTGKEELFF. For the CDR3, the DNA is TGTGCCAGCAGCTATAAAGGGACAGGGAAGGAGGAGCTGTTTTTT.

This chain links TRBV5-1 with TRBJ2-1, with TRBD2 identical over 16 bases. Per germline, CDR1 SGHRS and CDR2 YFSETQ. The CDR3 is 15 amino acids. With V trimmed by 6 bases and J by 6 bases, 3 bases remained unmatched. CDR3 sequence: CASTGTSGRANEQFF. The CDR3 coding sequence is TGCGCCAGCACCGGGACTAGCGGGAGGGCCAATGAGCAGTTCTTC.

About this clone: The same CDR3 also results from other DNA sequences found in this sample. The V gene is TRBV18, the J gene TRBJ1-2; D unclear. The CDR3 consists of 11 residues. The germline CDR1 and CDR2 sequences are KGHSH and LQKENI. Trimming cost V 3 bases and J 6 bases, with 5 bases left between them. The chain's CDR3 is CASSPGNGYTF. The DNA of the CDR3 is TGTGCCAGCTCACCCGGCAATGGCTACACCTTC.

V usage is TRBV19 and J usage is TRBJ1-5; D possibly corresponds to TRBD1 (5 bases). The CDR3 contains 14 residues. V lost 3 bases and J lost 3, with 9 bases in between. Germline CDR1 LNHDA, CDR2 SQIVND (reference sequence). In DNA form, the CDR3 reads TGTGCCAGTAGTATGGGGGGGGACAATCAGCCCCAGCATTTT. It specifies CASSMGGDNQPQHF.

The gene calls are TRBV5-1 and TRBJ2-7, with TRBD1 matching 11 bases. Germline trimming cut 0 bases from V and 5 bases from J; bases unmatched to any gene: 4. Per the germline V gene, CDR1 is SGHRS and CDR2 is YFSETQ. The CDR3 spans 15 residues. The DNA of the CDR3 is TGCGCCAGCAGCTTGGAGGGACAGGGGGGAGACGAGCAGTACTTC. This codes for CASSLEGQGGDEQYF.

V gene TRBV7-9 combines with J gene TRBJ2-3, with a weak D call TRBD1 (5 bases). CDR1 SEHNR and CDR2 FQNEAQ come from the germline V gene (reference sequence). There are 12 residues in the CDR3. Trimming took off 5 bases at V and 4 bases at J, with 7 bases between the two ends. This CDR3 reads CASSTGSDTQYF. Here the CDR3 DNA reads TGTGCCAGCAGCACAGGATCAGATACGCAGTATTTT.

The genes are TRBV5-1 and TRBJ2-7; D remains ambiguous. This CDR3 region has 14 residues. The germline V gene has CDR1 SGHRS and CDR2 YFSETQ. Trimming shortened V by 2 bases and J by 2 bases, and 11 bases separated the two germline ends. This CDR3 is CASSFNSATYEQYF. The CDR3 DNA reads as TGCGCCAGCAGCTTTAACTCCGCAACCTACGAGCAGTACTTC.